The 18 T cell receptor beta chains below come from one sample, sequenced in a study of T cell repertoires and HLA-DP antigens (dated by TCRdb to 2017 to 2018). Library preparation was by the immunoSEQ multiplex PCR assay. Imported from immuneACCESS, the table was reduced by TCRdb to in-frame sequences with V and J called. These copies leave out some clones; in studies compared against another copy, an unresolved V gene accounts for under half, and the cause of the remainder is not known. The sample has a few thousand clones on record, just over 75% of them singletons. The ten largest clones represent over 20% of the sample. Following 15 days of expansion, the cultured CD4+ cells were restimulated for around 23 h using HeLa cells that expressed the same allogeneic DPB1. HeLa stimulator cells were retrovirally transduced with HLA-DPA1/DPB1, HLA-DM, invariant chain and CD80 to act as antigen-presenting cells.

Material for sequencing was CD137- CD4+ T cells from cultured PBMCs. The receptors here all came from a woman under 30 in good health and CMV-seronegative.

V usage is TRBV5-6 and J usage is TRBJ1-5; possibly TRBD1 for D (6 bases). The V gene lost 3 bases and the J gene lost 4 bases, with 14 bases spanning the gap. This CDR3 contains 15 residues. CDR1 is SGHDT, CDR2 YYEEEE, per germline. The CDR3 sequence: CASSSLDRLNQPQHF. The CDR3 coding sequence is TGTGCCAGCAGCTCCCTGGACAGACTAAATCAGCCCCAGCATTTT.

This clone is deemed medium-sized. V gene TRBV28 combines with J gene TRBJ1-2; D remains unclear. V shed 5 bases and J shed 7 bases, with 26 bases lying between them. Per the germline V gene, CDR1 is MDHEN and CDR2 is SYDVKM. The CDR3 runs 17 residues. The CDR3 nucleotides read TGTGCCAGCAGTGCCCCTTGGGCCAGGAGAACCTATGCTGGCTACACCTTC. It codes for CASSAPWARRTYAGYTF.

The chain joins TRBV6-1 to TRBJ1-1; D unclear. The CDR3 consists of 14 residues. CDR1 is MNHNS and CDR2 is SASEGT in the germline V gene. V lost 1 base to trimming and J lost 5 bases, with 11 bases between them. The CDR3 coding sequence is TGTGCCAGCAGTGAAGGCAGGTCTTGGACTGAAGCTTTCTTT. Translated: CASSEGRSWTEAFF.

This chain uses TRBV6-6 with TRBJ1-2, with 9 bases identical to TRBD1. Trimming at V came to 7 bases and at J to 10 bases, leaving 16 bases not matched to a gene. CDR1 and CDR2 from the germline V gene are MNHNY and SVGAGI (reference sequence). The CDR3 totals 15 residues. As DNA, the CDR3 is TGTGCCAGCATTGTTGCTCCGGGACAGGGAGAACTCTACACCTTC. It encodes CASIVAPGQGELYTF.

The J gene is TRBJ2-2, the V gene TRBV11-2; D remains ambiguous. This CDR3 comprises 15 residues. The V gene lost 1 base and the J gene lost 0 bases, with 6 bases spanning the gap. Germline lookup yields CDR1 SGHAT and CDR2 FQNNGV. The DNA of the CDR3 is TGTGCCAGCAGCTTAGGGCAGCCGAACACCGGGGAGCTGTTTTTT. Translating it yields CASSLGQPNTGELFF.

This chain connects TRBV5-1 to TRBJ2-7; unclear D gene. The CDR3 has 14 residues. The germline CDR1 and CDR2 sequences are SGHRS and YFSETQ. The V end was cut by 0 bases, the J end by 3 bases, with 10 bases between. For the CDR3, the DNA is TGCGCCAGCAGCTTGGATAGTTTCGGCTACGAGCAGTACTTC. This encodes CASSLDSFGYEQYF. Full variable domain (outside the CDR3, taken from reference TRBV5-1 and TRBJ2-7): KAGVTQTPRYLIKTRGQQVTLSCSPISGHRSVSWYQQTPGQGLQFLFEYFSETQRNKGNFPGRFSGRQFSNSRSEMNVSTLELGDSALYLCASSLDSFGYEQYFGPGTRLTVT.

In nucleotides, the CDR3 is TGTGCCAGCAGCTTAGAACGGGCTCCCGGCCACGAGCAGTACTTC. It translates to CASSLERAPGHEQYF. The chain links TRBV11-2 to TRBJ2-7; D gene ambiguous. Germline V CDR1 and CDR2: SGHAT, FQNNGV. V lost 0 bases and J 5 bases, leaving 14 bases between the germline ends. CDR3 length: 15 amino acids.

J is TRBJ1-1 and V is TRBV28, with D maybe TRBD1 (5 bases). Germline V gene data show CDR1 as MDHEN and CDR2 as SYDVKM. V dropped 5 bases and J dropped 4 bases, with 14 bases sitting between them. There are 14 residues in the CDR3. This chain's CDR3 is CASSGGTTGTEAFF. In DNA form, the CDR3 reads TGTGCCAGCAGTGGCGGGACCACGGGCACTGAAGCTTTCTTT.

As for this clone: Compared with germline, one end of the junction differs, possibly owing to a read error. The chain recombines TRBV7-2 with TRBJ2-5; 10 bases map to TRBD1. The CDR3 totals 14 residues. Looked up from germline, CDR1 is SGHTA and CDR2 is FQGNSA. This chain's CDR3 is CASSPRTGGLLFHF. The CDR3 DNA reads as TGTGCCAGCAGCCCCCGGACAGGGGGACTACTGTTTCACTTC. The full variable domain, completed using reference TRBV7-2 and TRBJ2-5, is GAGVSQSPSNKVTEKGKDVELRCDPISGHTALYWYRQSLGQGLEFLIYFQGNSAPDKSGLPSDRFSAERTGGSVSTLTIQRTQQEDSAVYLCASSPRTGGLLFHFGPGTRLLVL.

The V and J genes are TRBV5-1 and TRBJ1-3, with D tentatively TRBD1 (5 bases). CDR1 is SGHRS, CDR2 YFSETQ, per germline. V was pared by 4 bases and J by 6 bases, with 17 bases between. This CDR3 has 15 amino acids. Here the CDR3 reads CASSAGPGGQNTIYF. The CDR3 DNA sequence: TGCGCCAGCAGCGCCGGCCCCGGGGGTCAAAACACCATATATTTT. The variable domain in full, with the rest retrieved from reference TRBV5-1 and TRBJ1-3, is KAGVTQTPRYLIKTRGQQVTLSCSPISGHRSVSWYQQTPGQGLQFLFEYFSETQRNKGNFPGRFSGRQFSNSRSEMNVSTLELGDSALYLCASSAGPGGQNTIYFGEGSWLTVV.

This clone is a singleton in its sample. The chain carries TRBV5-6 and TRBJ1-3; D ambiguous. Trimming shortened V by 1 base and J by 9 bases, and 14 bases separated the two germline ends. The germline V gene has CDR1 SGHDT and CDR2 YYEEEE. The CDR3 is 14 residues long. The CDR3 DNA reads as TGTGCCAGCAGCTTGTTGTCCGGTCTGGGCACCATATATTTT. This translates into CASSLLSGLGTIYF.

The chain's CDR3 is CASSQEVAGELFF. CDR3 nucleotides: TGTGCCAGCAGCCAAGAAGTTGCCGGGGAGCTGTTTTTT. This rearrangement joins TRBV4-2 to TRBJ2-2, with D unclear. Between the trimmed V and J ends, which lost 0 bases and 6 bases, there was a span of 5 bases. The CDR3 consists of 13 residues. Germline CDR1 and CDR2: LGHNA and YNFKEQ.

In its sample, this clone was seen once. V gene TRBV2 combines with J gene TRBJ2-3; TRBD2 might be the D (6 bases). Trimming stripped 7 bases from V and 1 base from J, with 18 bases between. Germline V gene lookup returns CDR1 SNHLY and CDR2 FYNNEI. This CDR3 has 16 amino acids. The CDR3 DNA follows: TGTGCCAGCACCCAGGGTTTAGCGGCCCGCACAGATACGCAGTATTTT. This sequence encodes CASTQGLAARTDTQYF.

The genes are TRBV4-3 and TRBJ1-1, with D perhaps matching TRBD1 (6 bases). The V end lost 1 base, the J end lost 1 base, and 10 bases lay between the germline ends. Germline V lookup: CDR1 LGHNA, CDR2 YSLEER. The CDR3 spans 15 residues. The CDR3 nucleotides read TGCGCCAGCAGCCAAGTGGGGGCAGGGAACACTGAAGCTTTCTTT. Amino acid sequence: CASSQVGAGNTEAFF.

CDR3 sequence reads: CASRTKDRALTYEQYF. The DNA of the CDR3 is TGTGCCAGCAGGACAAAGGACAGGGCCCTTACCTACGAGCAGTACTTC. V is TRBV5-8 and J is TRBJ2-7; 8 bases map to TRBD1. Germline CDR1 and CDR2: SGHTS and YDEGEE. V was pared by 5 bases and J by 2 bases, with 12 bases of the junction left unmatched. This CDR3 has 16 residues.

V is TRBV19 and J is TRBJ1-1; 11 bases fit TRBD1. The J segment lost 4 bases and the V segment lost 4 bases, leaving 8 bases of the junction unmatched. Germline CDR1 reads LNHDA; CDR2 reads SQIVND (reference sequence). CDR3 length: 16 amino acids. CDR3 nucleotide sequence: TGTGCCAGTAGTAGTCCCGGACAGGGGGCCGGCACTGAAGCTTTCTTT. Protein product: CASSSPGQGAGTEAFF.

The V gene is TRBV7-9, the J gene TRBJ2-2; tentatively, D is TRBD1 (5 bases). V was trimmed by 2 bases and J by 6 bases, leaving 7 bases between them. CDR1 SEHNR and CDR2 FQNEAQ come from the germline V gene (reference sequence). The CDR3 runs to 13 residues. The CDR3 sequence is CASSLSTAGELFF. CDR3 DNA: TGTGCCAGCAGCTTATCGACAGCCGGGGAGCTGTTTTTT.

The CDR3 coding sequence is TGTGCCAGCAGTTACTCGATTGGGTTGGATCAGCCCCAGCATTTT. It specifies CASSYSIGLDQPQHF. The V and J genes are TRBV6-6 and TRBJ1-5; no definite D call. The V end lost 0 bases, the J end lost 5 bases, and 11 bases lay between the germline ends. Germline V gives CDR1 MNHNY, CDR2 SVGAGI (reference sequence). This CDR3 is built from 15 residues.